This T cell receptor beta chain was captured by sequencing in a study of OX40 agonist ivuxolimab in advanced cancers. Background on the study: The group had a mean age of 60 years, ranged from roughly 23 to 79, and was approximately 81% male. Eligibility rules accepted prior anti-PD-1, anti-PD-L1 or anti-CTLA-4 therapy, and 30% to 40% had some. Study outcomes and limitations: Low normalized T-cell clonal expansion was additionally recorded for some nonresponders. The study did not work out the antigen specificity of the expanded peripheral T cells.

The repertoire was sequenced with immunoSEQ multiplex PCR; TCRdb's copy has only in-frame clones and lacks some. The sample lists 48,000 or so clones, roughly 84% occurring once. Points on this clone: Its antigen is unidentified.

Germline-derived CDR1 and CDR2 are SGHNT and YYREEE (reference sequence). The V end was cut by 4 bases, the J end by 8 bases, with 15 bases between. This CDR3 spans 14 amino acids. Here the sequenced sample was CD4+ or CD8+ T cells sorted from blood, taken in a trial of the OX40 agonist ivuxolimab. This receptor was identified in an adult with an advanced solid tumor such as melanoma, head and neck, liver or kidney cancer. This rearrangement joins TRBV5-4 to TRBJ1-4, with TRBD1 as a possible D gene (6 bases). The chain's CDR3 is CASSGQGIGEKLFF. Here the CDR3 DNA reads TGTGCCAGCAGCGGCCAGGGGATTGGGGAAAAACTGTTTTTT.